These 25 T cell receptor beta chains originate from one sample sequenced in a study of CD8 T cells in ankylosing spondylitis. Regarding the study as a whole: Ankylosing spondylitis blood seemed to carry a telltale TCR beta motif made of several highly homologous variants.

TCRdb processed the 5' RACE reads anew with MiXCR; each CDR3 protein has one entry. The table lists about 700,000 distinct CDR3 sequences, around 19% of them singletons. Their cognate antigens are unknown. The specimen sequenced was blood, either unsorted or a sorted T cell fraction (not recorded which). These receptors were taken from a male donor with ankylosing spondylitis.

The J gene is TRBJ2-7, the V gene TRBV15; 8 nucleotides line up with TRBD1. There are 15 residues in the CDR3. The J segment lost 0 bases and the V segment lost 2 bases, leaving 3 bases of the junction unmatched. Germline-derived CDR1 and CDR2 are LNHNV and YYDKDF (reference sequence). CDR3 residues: CATSRPGGFSYEQYF. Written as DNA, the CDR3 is TGTGCCACCAGCAGACCAGGGGGCTTCTCCTACGAGCAGTACTTC.

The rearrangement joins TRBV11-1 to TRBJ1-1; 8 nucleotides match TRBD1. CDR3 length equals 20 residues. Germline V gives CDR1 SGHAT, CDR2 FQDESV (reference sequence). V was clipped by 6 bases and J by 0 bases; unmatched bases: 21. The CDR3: CASRRGGRGRRRTMNTEAFF. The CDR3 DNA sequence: TGTGCCAGCAGACGAGGGGGCAGGGGGCGTAGGAGAACCATGAACACTGAAGCTTTCTTT.

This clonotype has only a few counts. DNA of the CDR3: TGCAGTGCTAGAGACAATACCGGGGAGCTGTTTTTT. It yields the protein CSARDNTGELFF. This rearrangement joins TRBV20-1 to TRBJ2-2; no clear D. The CDR3 has 12 amino acids. Trimming removed 0 bases from V and 5 bases from J, with 4 bases in between. The V gene's germline CDR1 is DFQATT and CDR2 SNEGSKA (reference sequence).

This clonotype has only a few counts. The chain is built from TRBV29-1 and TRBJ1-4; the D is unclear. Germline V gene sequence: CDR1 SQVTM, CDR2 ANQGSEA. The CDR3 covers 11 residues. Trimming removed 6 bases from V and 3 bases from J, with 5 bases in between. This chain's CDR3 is CSVASNEKLFF. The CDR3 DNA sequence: TGCAGCGTAGCGTCTAATGAAAAACTGTTTTTT.

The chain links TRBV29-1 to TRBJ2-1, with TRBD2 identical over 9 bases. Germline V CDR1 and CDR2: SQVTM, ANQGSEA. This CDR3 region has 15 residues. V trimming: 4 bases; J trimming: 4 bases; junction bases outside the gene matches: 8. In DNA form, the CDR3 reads TGCAGCGTTGGATACTCTAGCGGGAATTACAATGAGCAGTTCTTC. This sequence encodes CSVGYSSGNYNEQFF.

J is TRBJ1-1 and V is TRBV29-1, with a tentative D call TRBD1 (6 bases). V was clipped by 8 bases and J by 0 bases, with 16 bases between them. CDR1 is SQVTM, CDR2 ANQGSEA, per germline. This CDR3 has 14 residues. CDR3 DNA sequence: TGCAGCACAGGGCAGGGGCCCTTGAACACTGAAGCTTTCTTT. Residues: CSTGQGPLNTEAFF.

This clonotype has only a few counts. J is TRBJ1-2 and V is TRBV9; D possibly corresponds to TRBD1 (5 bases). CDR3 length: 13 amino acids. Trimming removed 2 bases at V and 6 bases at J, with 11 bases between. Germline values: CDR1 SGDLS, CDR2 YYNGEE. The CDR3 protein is CASSVAPGNGYTF. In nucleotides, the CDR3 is TGTGCCAGCAGCGTCGCGCCAGGGAATGGCTACACCTTC.

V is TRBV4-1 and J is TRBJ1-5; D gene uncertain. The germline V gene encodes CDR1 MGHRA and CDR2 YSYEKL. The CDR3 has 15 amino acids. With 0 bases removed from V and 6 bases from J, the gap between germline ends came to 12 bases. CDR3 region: CASSQDGGGGQPQHF. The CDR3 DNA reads TGCGCCAGCAGCCAAGATGGCGGTGGCGGTCAGCCCCAGCATTTT.

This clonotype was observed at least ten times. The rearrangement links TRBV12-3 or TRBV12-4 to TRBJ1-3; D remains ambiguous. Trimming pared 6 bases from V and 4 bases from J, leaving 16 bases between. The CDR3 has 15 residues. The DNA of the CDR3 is TGTGCCAGCAGCCCTCTTGGGCTTTCAGGAAACACCATATATTTT. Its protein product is CASSPLGLSGNTIYF.

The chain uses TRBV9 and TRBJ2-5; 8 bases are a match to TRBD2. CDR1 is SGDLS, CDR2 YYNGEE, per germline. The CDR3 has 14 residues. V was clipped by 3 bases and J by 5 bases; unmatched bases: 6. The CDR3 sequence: CASSANGGVETQYF. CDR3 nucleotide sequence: TGTGCCAGCAGCGCGAACGGGGGGGTTGAGACCCAGTACTTC.

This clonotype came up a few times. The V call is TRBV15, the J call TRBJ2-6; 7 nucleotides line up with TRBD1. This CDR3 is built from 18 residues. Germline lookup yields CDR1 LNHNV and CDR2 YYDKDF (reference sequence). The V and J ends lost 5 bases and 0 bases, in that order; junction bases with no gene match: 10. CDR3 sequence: CATSAYRGRNSGANVLTF. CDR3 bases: TGTGCCACCAGCGCATACAGGGGAAGAAACTCTGGGGCCAACGTCCTGACTTTC. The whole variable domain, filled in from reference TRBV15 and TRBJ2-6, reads DAMVIQNPRYQVTQFGKPVTLSCSQTLNHNVMYWYQQKSSQAPKLLFHYYDKDFNNEADTPDNFQSRRPNTSFCFLDIRSPGLGDTAMYLCATSAYRGRNSGANVLTFGAGSRLTVL.

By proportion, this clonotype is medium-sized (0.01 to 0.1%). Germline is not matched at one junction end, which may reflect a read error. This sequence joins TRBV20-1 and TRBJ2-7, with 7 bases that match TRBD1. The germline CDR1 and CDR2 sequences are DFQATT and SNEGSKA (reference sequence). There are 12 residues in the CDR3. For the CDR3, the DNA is TGCAGTGCACTGACAGGGTCCTTCGAGCAGTACTTC. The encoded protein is CSALTGSFEQYF.

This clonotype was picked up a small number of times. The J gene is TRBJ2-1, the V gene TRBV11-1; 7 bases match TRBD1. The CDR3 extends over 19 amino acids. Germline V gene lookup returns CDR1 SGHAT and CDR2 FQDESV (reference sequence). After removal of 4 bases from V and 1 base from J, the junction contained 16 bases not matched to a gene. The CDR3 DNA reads TGTGCCAGCAGCTCCCGACAGGGCTTAATCCACAATTCCTACAATGAGCAGTTCTTC. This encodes CASSSRQGLIHNSYNEQFF.

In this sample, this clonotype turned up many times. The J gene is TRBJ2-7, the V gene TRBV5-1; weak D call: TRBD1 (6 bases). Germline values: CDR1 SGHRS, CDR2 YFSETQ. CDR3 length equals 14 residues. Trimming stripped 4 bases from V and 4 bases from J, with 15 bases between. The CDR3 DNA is TGCGCCAGCAGCCCGGGACACACGAGGTACGAGCAGTACTTC. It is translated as CASSPGHTRYEQYF.

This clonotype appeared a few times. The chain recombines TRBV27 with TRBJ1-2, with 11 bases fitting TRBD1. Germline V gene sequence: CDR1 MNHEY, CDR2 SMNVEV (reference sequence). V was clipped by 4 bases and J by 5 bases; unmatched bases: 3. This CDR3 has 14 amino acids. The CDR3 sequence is CASSWTGGPYGYTF. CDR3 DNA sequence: TGTGCCAGCAGTTGGACAGGGGGCCCTTATGGCTACACCTTC.

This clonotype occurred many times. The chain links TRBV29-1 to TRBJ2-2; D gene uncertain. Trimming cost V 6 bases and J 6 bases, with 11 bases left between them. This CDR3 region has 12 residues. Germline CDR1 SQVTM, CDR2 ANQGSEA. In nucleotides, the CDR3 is TGCAGCGTCGACAACAGCGCCGGGGAGCTGTTTTTT. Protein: CSVDNSAGELFF.

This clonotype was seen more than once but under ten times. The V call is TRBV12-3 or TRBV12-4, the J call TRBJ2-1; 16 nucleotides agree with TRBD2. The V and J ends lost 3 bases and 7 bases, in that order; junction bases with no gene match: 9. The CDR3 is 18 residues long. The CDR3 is CASSFSGTSGGARNEQFF. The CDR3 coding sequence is TGTGCCAGCAGTTTCTCCGGGACTAGCGGGGGGGCCCGGAATGAGCAGTTCTTC.

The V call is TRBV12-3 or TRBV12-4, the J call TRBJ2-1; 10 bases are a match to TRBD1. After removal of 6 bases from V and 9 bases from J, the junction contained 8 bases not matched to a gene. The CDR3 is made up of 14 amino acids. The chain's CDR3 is CASRAYGQGVEQFF. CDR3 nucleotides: TGTGCCAGCAGAGCCTATGGACAGGGGGTTGAGCAGTTCTTC.

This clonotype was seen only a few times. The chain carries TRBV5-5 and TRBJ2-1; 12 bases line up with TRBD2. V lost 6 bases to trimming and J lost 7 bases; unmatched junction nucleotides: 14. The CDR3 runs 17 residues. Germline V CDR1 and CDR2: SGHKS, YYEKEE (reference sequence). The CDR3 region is CASTKTMTSGSKNEQFF. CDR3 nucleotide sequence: TGTGCCAGCACCAAAACGATGACTAGCGGGAGTAAAAATGAGCAGTTCTTC.

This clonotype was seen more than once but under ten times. The CDR3 loop reads CASRPGLALTGELFF. In DNA form, the CDR3 reads TGTGCCAGCAGGCCGGGACTAGCGTTAACCGGGGAGCTGTTTTTT. V is TRBV12-3 or TRBV12-4 and J is TRBJ2-2; 10 bases line up with TRBD2. CDR3 length: 15 amino acids. V lost 6 bases to trimming and J lost 5 bases; unmatched junction nucleotides: 6.

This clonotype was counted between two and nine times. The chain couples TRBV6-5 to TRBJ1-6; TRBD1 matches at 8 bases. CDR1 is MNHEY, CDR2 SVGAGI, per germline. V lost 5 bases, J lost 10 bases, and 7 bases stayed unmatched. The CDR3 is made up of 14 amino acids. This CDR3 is CASSNYRGFSPLHF. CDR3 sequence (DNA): TGTGCCAGCAGTAACTACAGGGGGTTCTCACCCCTCCACTTT.

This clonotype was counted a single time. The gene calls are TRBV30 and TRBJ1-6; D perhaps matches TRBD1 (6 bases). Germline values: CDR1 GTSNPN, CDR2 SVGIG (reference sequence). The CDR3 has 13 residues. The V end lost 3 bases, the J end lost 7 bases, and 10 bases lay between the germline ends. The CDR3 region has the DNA TGTGCCTGGAGACAGGGAGGCAATTCACCCCTCCACTTT. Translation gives CAWRQGGNSPLHF.

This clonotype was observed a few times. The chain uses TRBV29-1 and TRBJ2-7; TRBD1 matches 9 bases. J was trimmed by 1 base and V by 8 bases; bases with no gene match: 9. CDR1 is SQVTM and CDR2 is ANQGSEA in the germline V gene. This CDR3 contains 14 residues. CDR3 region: CSISGTGLSYEQYF. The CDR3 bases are TGCAGCATATCCGGGACAGGGTTATCCTACGAGCAGTACTTC.

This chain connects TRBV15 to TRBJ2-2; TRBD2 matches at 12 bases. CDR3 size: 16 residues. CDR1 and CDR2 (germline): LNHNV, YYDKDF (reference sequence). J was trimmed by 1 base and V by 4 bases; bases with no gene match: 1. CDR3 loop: CATSTTSGGNTGELFF. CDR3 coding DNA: TGTGCCACCAGCACGACTAGCGGGGGGAACACCGGGGAGCTGTTTTTT.

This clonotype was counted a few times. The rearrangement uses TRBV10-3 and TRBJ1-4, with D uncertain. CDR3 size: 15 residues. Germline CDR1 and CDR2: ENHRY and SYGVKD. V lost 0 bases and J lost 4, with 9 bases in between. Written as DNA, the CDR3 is TGTGCCATCAGTGAGTCGTTGGGGATTAATGAAAAACTGTTTTTT. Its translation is CAISESLGINEKLFF.